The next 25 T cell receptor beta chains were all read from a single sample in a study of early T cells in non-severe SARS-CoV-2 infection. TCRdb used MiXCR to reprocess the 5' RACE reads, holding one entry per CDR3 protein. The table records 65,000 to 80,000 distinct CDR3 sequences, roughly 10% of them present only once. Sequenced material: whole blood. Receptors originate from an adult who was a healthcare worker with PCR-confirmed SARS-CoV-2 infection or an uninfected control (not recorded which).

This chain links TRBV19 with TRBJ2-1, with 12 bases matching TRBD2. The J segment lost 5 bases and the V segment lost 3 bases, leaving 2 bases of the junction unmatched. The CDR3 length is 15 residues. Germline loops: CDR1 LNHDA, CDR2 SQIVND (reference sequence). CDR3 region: CASSIRTSGDNEQFF. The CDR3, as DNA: TGTGCCAGTAGTATCAGGACTAGCGGGGACAATGAGCAGTTCTTC.

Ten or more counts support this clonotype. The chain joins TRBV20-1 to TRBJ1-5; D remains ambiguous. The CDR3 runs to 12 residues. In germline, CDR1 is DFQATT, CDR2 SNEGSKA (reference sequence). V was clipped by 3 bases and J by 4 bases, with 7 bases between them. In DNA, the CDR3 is TGCAGTGCTAGTTCTGGAAATCAGCCCCAGCATTTT. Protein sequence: CSASSGNQPQHF.

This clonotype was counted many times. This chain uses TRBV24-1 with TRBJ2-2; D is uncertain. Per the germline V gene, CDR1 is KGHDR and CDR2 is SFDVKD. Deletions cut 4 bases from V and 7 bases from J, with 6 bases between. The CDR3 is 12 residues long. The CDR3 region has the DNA TGTGCCACCAGTGACTCGTACGGGGAGCTGTTTTTT. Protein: CATSDSYGELFF.

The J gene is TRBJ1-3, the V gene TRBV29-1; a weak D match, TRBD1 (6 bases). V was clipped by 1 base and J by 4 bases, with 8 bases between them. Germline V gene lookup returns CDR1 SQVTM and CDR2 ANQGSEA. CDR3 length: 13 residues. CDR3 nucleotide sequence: TGCAGCGTTGAAGGGACAGCGGGAAACACCATATATTTT. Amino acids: CSVEGTAGNTIYF.

CDR3 region: CSVEGGATDTQYF. The CDR3 nucleotides are TGCAGCGTTGAAGGGGGGGCCACAGATACGCAGTATTTT. The rearrangement joins TRBV29-1 to TRBJ2-3; the D call may be TRBD1 or TRBD2 (6 bases each). Germline CDR1 SQVTM, CDR2 ANQGSEA. Trimming removed 1 base from V and 2 bases from J, with 7 bases in between. The CDR3 is 13 residues long.

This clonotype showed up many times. As DNA, the CDR3 is TGCGCCAGCAGCTTGGGTTCGCTGCTGGGTGGCTACACCTTC. Its protein product is CASSLGSLLGGYTF. V is TRBV5-1 and J is TRBJ1-2; D is uncertain. The length of the CDR3 is 14 residues. In germline, CDR1 is SGHRS, CDR2 YFSETQ. Trimming removed 0 bases at V and 7 bases at J, with 13 bases between.

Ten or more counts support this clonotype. The CDR3 coding sequence is TGTGCCAGCAGTTACGCCCTAGCGGGGGGCCGGGCAGATACGCAGTATTTT. Protein sequence: CASSYALAGGRADTQYF. The rearrangement links TRBV6-5 to TRBJ2-3, with 11 nucleotides matching TRBD2. The CDR3 spans 17 residues. From germline, CDR1 is MNHEY and CDR2 SVGAGI. Losses at the gene ends were 2 bases for V and 4 bases for J; bases not matched to a gene: 8.

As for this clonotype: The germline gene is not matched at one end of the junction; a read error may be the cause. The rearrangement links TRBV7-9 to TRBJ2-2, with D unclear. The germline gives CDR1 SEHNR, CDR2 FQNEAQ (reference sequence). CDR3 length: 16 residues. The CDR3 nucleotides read TGTGCCAGCGGCTTTAAAAGTCTTACGAACACCGGGGAGCTGTTTTTT. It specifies CASGFKSLTNTGELFF.

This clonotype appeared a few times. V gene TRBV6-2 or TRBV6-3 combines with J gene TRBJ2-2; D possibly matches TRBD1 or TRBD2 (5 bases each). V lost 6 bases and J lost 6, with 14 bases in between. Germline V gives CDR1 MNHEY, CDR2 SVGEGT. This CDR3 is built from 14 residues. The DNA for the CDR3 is TGTGCCAGCAGACTACAGGAGGCATCCGGGGAGCTGTTTTTT. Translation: CASRLQEASGELFF.

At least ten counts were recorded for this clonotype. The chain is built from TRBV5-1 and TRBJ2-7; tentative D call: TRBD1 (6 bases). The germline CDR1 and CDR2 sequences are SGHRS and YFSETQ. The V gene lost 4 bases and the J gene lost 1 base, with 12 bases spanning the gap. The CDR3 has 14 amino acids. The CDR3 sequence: CASSTDSPSYEQYF. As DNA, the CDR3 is TGCGCCAGCAGCACGGACAGCCCGTCCTACGAGCAGTACTTC.

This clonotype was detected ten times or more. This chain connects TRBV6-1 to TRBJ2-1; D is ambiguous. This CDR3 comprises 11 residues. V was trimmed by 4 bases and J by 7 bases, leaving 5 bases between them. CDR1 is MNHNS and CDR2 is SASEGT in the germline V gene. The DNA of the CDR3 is TGTGCCAGCAGTGCGGTTAATGAGCAGTTCTTC. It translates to CASSAVNEQFF.

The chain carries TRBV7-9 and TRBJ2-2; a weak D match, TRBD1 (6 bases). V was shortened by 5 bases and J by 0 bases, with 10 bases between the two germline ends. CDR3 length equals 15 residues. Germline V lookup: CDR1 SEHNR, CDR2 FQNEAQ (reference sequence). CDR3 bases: TGTGCCAGCAGCCCCCCAGGGGCGAACACCGGGGAGCTGTTTTTT. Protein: CASSPPGANTGELFF.

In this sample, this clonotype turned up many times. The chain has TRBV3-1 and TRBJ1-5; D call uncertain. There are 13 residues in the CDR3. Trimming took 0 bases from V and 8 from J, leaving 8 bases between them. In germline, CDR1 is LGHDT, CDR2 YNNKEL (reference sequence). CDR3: CASSQDRNKPQHF. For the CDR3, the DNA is TGTGCCAGCAGCCAAGATAGGAATAAGCCCCAGCATTTT.

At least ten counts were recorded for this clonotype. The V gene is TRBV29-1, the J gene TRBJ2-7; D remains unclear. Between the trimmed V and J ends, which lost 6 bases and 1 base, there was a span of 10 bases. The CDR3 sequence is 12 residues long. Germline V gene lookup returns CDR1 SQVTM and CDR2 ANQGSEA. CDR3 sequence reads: CSVQSSSYEQYF. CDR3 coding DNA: TGCAGCGTGCAATCCTCGTCCTACGAGCAGTACTTC.

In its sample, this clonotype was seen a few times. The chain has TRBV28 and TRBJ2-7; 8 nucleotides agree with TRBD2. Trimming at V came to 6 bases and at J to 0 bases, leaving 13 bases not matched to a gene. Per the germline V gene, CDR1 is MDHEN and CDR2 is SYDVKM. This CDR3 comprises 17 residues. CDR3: CASRARVSGSSSYEQYF. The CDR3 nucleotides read TGTGCCAGCAGGGCCCGGGTGAGCGGGAGTAGCTCCTACGAGCAGTACTTC.

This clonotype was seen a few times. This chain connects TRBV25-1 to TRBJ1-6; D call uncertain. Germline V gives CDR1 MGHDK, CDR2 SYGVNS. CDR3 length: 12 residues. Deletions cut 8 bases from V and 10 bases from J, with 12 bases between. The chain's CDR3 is CASAPSGSPLHF. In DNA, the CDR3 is TGTGCCAGCGCCCCATCGGGATCACCCCTCCACTTT.

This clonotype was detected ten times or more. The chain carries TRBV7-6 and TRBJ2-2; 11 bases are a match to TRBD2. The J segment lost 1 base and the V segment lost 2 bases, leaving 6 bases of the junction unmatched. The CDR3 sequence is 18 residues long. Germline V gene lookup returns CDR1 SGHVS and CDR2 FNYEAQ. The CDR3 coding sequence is TGTGCCAGCAGCTTACGGGGGACTAGCGGAGAGAACACCGGGGAGCTGTTTTTT. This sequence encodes CASSLRGTSGENTGELFF.

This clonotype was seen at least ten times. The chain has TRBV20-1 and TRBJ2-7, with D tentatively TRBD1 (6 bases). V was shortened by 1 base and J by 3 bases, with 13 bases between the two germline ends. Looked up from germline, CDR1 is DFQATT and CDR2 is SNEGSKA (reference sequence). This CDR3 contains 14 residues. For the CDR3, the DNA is TGCAGTGCTAGAGCCGGGAAGGGGGACTACGAGCAGTACTTC. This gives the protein CSARAGKGDYEQYF.

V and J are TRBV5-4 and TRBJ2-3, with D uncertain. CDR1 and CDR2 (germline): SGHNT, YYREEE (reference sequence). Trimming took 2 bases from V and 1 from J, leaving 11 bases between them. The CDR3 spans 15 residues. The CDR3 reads CASSLESPGTDTQYF. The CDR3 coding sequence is TGTGCCAGCAGCTTAGAGAGCCCGGGCACAGATACGCAGTATTTT.

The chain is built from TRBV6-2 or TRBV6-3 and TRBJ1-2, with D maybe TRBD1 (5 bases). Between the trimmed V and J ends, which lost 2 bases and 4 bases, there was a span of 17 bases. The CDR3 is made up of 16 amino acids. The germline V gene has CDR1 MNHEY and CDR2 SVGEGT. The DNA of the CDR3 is TGTGCCAGCAGTTACCGGGGGGACGGACGGGCCTATGGCTACACCTTC. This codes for CASSYRGDGRAYGYTF.

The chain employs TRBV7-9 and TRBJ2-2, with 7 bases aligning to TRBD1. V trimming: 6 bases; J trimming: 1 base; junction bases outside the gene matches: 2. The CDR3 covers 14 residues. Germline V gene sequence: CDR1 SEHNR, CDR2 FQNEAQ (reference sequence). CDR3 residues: CASRRQGNTGELFF. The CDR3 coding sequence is TGTGCCAGCAGACGACAGGGGAACACCGGGGAGCTGTTTTTT.

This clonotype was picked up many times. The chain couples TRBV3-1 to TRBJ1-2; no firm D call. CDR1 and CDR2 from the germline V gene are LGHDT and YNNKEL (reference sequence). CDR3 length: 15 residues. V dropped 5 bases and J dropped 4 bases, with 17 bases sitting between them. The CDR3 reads CASSTRHITSYGYTF. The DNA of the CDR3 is TGTGCCAGCAGCACAAGACATATAACCTCCTATGGCTACACCTTC. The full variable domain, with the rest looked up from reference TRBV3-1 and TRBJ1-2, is DTAVSQTPKYLVTQMGNDKSIKCEQNLGHDTMYWYKQDSKKFLKIMFSYNNKELIINETVPNRFSPKSPDKAHLNLHINSLELGDSAVYFCASSTRHITSYGYTFGSGTRLTVV.

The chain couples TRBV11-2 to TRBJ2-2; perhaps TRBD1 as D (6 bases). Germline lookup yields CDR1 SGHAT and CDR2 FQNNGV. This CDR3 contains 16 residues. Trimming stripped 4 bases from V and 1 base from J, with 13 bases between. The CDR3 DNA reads TGTGCCAGCAGCTCATTTAGGGGACAGAACACCGGGGAGCTGTTTTTT. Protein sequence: CASSSFRGQNTGELFF.

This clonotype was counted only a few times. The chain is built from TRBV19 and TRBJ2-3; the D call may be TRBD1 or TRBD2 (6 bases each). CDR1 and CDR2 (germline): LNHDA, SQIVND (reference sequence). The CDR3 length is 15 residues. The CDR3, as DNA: TGTGCTGCCTCCGAGGGGGGAGAGGGCACAGATACGCAGTATTTT. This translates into CAASEGGEGTDTQYF.

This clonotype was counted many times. CDR3: CATGAGGTDTQYF. The CDR3 nucleotides are TGTGCCACCGGGGCGGGGGGCACAGATACGCAGTATTTT. The J gene is TRBJ2-3, the V gene TRBV4-2, with TRBD2 matching over 7 bases. CDR3 size: 13 residues. Trimming cost V 10 bases and J 1 base; bases outside gene matches: 5. Germline V gene sequence: CDR1 LGHNA, CDR2 YNFKEQ.